The 4 T cell receptor beta chains below all came from one sample that was sequenced in a study of T cell responses to AZD1222 COVID-19 vaccine (dated by TCRdb to about 2021). The library was built by means of the immunoSEQ multiplex PCR assay. TCRdb re-hosts the immuneACCESS table, in-frame sequences only. Its copies lack some clones; in the studies checked, an unresolved V gene accounts for under half of them, and the cause for the rest is not known. The sample table holds about 120,000 clones, of which 80% to 95% were seen once. The top ten clones comprise 4.2% of the sample. In the paper's terms, the time point label means: about 28 days (+/-7) after the second vaccine dose. In light of the paper, this sample's treatment or condition label describes: meningococcal conjugate vaccine given as trial control. Sample: peripheral blood, taken 28 days after the second dose of the MenACWY control vaccine. The receptors here all came from an adult who received the MenACWY meningococcal vaccine as a control.

The V gene is TRBV27, the J gene TRBJ2-5; TRBD2 aligns across 12 bases. In germline, CDR1 is MNHEY, CDR2 SMNVEV (reference sequence). The ends lost 2 bases at V and 5 bases at J; junction bases unmatched: 0. This CDR3 has 14 residues. CDR3 DNA sequence: TGTGCCAGCAGTTTACTAGCGGGAGGGGAGACCCAGTACTTC. Its protein product is CASSLLAGGETQYF.

This clone came up once. The chain carries TRBV10-3 and TRBJ1-2; TRBD1 agrees at 11 bases. The V segment lost 5 bases and the J segment 7 bases; nucleotides outside the gene matches: 9. Germline CDR1 reads ENHRY; CDR2 reads SYGVKD. CDR3 size: 15 residues. The CDR3 is CAISRTGGASGGYTF. The CDR3 DNA sequence: TGTGCCATCAGTAGGACAGGGGGCGCCTCTGGTGGCTACACCTTC.

J is TRBJ1-3 and V is TRBV10-1; D is undetermined. The CDR3 spans 13 residues. CDR1 and CDR2 from the germline V gene are WNHNN and SYGVQD (reference sequence). V was pared by 0 bases and J by 3 bases, with 3 bases between. The CDR3 spells CASSESYGNTIYF. CDR3 DNA sequence: TGCGCCAGCAGTGAGTCCTATGGAAACACCATATATTTT.

This chain joins TRBV11-2 and TRBJ1-3; D is perhaps TRBD1 (5 bases). CDR1 is SGHAT, CDR2 FQNNGV, per germline. CDR3 length: 15 residues. The germline V and J ends were trimmed by 0 bases and 3 bases, with 9 bases remaining between them. In DNA, the CDR3 is TGTGCCAGCAGCTTAGAAGGGGCGCGTGGAAACACCATATATTTT. Its translation is CASSLEGARGNTIYF.